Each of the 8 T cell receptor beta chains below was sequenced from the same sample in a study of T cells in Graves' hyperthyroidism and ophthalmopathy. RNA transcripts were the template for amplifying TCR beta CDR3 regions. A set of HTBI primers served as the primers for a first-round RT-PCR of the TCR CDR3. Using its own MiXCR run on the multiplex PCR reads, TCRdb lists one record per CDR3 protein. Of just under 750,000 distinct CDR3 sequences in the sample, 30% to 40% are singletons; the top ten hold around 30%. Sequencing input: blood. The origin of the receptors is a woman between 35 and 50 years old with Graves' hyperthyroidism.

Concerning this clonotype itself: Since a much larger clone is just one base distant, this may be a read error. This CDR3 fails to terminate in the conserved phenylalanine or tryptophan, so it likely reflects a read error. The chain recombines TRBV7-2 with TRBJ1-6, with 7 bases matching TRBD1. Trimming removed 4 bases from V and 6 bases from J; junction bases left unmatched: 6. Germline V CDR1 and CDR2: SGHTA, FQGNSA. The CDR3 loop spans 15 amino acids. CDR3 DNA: TGTGCCAGCAGCTCTACGGGACAGCCTAATTCACCCCTCCACCTT. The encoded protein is CASSSTGQPNSPLHL.

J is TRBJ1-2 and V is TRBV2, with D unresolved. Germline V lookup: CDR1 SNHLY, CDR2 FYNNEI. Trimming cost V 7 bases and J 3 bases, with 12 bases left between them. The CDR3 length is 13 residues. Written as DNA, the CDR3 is TGTGCCAGCAAGGGCAGCGGTGACTATGGCTACACCTTC. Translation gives CASKGSGDYGYTF.

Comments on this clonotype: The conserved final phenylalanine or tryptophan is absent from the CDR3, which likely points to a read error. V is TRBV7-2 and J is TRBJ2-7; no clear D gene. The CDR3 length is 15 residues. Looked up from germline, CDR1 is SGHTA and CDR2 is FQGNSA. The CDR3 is CASSDLRSRAYEQYL. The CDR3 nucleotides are TGCGCCAGCAGCGATCTGCGATCTCGAGCCTACGAGCAGTACCTC.

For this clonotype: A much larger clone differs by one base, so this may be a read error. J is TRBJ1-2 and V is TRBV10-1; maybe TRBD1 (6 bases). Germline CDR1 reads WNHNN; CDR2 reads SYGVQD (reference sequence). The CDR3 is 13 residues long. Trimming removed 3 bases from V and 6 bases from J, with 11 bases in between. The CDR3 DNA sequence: TGCGCCAGCAGTGAAGCAGGGGTCGATGGCTACACCTTC. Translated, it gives CASSEAGVDGYTF.

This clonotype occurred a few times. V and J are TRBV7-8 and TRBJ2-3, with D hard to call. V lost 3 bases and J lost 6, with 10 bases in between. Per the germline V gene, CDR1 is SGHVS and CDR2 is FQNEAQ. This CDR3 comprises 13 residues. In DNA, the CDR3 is TGTGCCAGCAGCTTTAATGGAGCGGATACGCAGTATTTT. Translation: CASSFNGADTQYF.

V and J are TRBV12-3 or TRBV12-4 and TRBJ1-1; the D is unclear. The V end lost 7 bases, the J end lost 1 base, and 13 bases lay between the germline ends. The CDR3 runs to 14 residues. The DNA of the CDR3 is TGTGCCAGCAAACCGGAACACTCGAACACTGAAGCTTTCTTT. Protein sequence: CASKPEHSNTEAFF.

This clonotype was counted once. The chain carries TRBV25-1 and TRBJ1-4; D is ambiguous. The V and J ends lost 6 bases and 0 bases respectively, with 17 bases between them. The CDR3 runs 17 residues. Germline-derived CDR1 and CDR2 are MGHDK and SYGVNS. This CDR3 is CASSGKRSAATNEKLFF. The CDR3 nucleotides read TGTGCCAGCAGCGGGAAGCGGTCGGCGGCAACTAATGAAAAACTGTTTTTT.

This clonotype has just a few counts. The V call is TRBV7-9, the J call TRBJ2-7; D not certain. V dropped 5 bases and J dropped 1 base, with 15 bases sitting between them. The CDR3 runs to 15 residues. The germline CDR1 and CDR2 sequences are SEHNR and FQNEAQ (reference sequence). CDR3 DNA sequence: TGTGCCAGCAGCCTAAACATGGGGAAATCCTACGAGCAGTACTTC. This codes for CASSLNMGKSYEQYF.